The present TCR beta chain was sequenced within a study of blood T cell repertoires in COVID-19. As for the study in general: Researchers got acute and convalescent COVID-19 samples from the United States, Italy and Spain.

The table came from immunoSEQ multiplex PCR; TCRdb's copy has only in-frame clones and leaves some out. Of 350,000 to 550,000 clones in the sample, about 89% were seen once. Sequencing used peripheral blood. The origin of this receptor is a woman between 25 and 40 years old with acute or convalescent COVID-19.

In DNA form, the CDR3 reads TGTGCCGGGGGGACCGGACTAGCGGGGGTAGGAGAGCAGTTCTTC. Its protein is CAGGTGLAGVGEQFF. The chain combines TRBV2 with TRBJ2-1; 13 bases agree with TRBD2. Per the germline V gene, CDR1 is SNHLY and CDR2 is FYNNEI. The J segment lost 10 bases and the V segment lost 11 bases, leaving 14 bases of the junction unmatched. This CDR3 contains 15 residues. Full variable domain (missing parts from reference TRBV2 and TRBJ2-1): EPEVTQTPSHQVTQMGQEVILRCVPISNHLYFYWYRQILGQKVEFLVSFYNNEISEKSEIFDDQFSVERPDGSNFTLKIRSTKLEDSAMYFCAGGTGLAGVGEQFFGPGTRLTVL.